This T cell receptor (beta chain) comes out of a study of control samples from healthy donors and cancer patients. The J segment lost 3 bases and the V segment lost 4 bases, leaving 9 bases of the junction unmatched. CDR3 length equals 15 residues. The germline CDR1 and CDR2 sequences are SGHKS and YYEKEE (reference sequence). Sequencing used immunoSEQ multiplex PCR; TCRdb keeps in-frame clones, though not all of them. This sample has about 180,000 clones, with around 91% found just once. Sequenced input: blood. The rearrangement uses TRBV5-5 and TRBJ1-1, with 7 positions matching TRBD1. The source is a woman aged 45-60 years in good health. CDR3: CASSRADRDHTEAFF. DNA for the CDR3: TGTGCCAGCAGCAGAGCAGACAGGGACCACACTGAAGCTTTCTTT.